This T cell receptor (beta chain) is from a study of shared clonotypes between healthy human individuals (dated by TCRdb to 2020 to 2021). Regarding the complete study: The cohort comprised two women and a few men aged 18 to 49 years. To estimate repertoire size and how much clonotype sharing occurs between individuals, the study deeply sequenced the blood TCR repertoires of a handful of healthy adults. Per donor, three plates each were used for CD4 naive and CD4 memory, two for CD8 naive, and one for CD8 memory. To increase sequencing depth and limit assay-specific biases, TCR repertoire library preparation and sequencing were carried out by different laboratories using diverse techniques. Leukapheresis yielded between about 0.8 and 8.9 billion PBMCs per donor.

TCR CDR3 regions were amplified from genomic DNA by multiplex PCR using the deep immunoSEQ assay. Extracted genomic DNA from each cell subset was spread evenly across all wells of several immunoSEQ 96-well plates, with each plate serving as a replicate. For sorted subsets, roughly 200 ng genomic DNA, equal to tens of thousands of T cell genomes, was loaded into each replicate PCR. The purified libraries were quantified using a Qubit 3.0 fluorometer, sized with a Bioanalyzer 2100, and then quantified again using the KAPA Library Quantification kit. Every immunoSEQ 96-well plate was sequenced on a dedicated single-read 150-cycle Illumina NextSeq 550 flow cell. Processing in the source paper ran as follows. Because the immunoSEQ output held only junctional sequences and lacked quality scores, the filtering could not match the filtering applied to full-length reads. To assign V/J genes and CDR3, sequences were annotated against IMGT germline references using PyIR, a Python wrapper for IgBLAST v1.9. Reads were filtered out if the reads had weak V/J assignments (E-value above 1e-6), no CDR3, stop codons, out-of-frame junctions, or ambiguous translated residues. V3J clonotypes were defined by identical inferred V gene, J gene, and CDR3 amino acid sequence. The percentage overlap between two repertoires was calculated by dividing the number of shared unique clonotypes by the size of the smaller repertoire. Richness of each repertoire was evaluated using RTK rarefaction, the Chao1 estimator, and Recon v2.1 estimates of unobserved clonotypes. OLGA was used to compute generation probabilities for all TCRbeta clonotypes that the gDNA method yielded from a handful of donors. This immuneACCESS table, as held by TCRdb, lists in-frame sequences with V and J called but not all clones. Of the missing ones, under half trace to an unresolved V gene in checked studies; the others have no known cause. Clonal size and the V and J genes are those of that table, whereas D and trimming came from the DNA. Counted in this sample were 550,000 to 850,000 clones; roughly 70% of them appeared once. The ten largest clones capture roughly 1.7% of the sample.

The donors were healthy, HIV-negative adults who had no recently reported acute infections or vaccinations. Every donor was a Caucasian adult residing in Nashville, Tennessee, USA. CD4+ T cells were enriched through magnetic negative selection, after which naive cells were positively selected on CD45RA and the remaining negative fraction served as the memory subset. After blood collection by leukapheresis, PBMCs were isolated using Ficoll-Histopaque density gradient centrifugation and then cryopreserved in the vapor phase of liquid nitrogen. Analytical flow cytometry was used to check the purity and quantity of every magnetically sorted T cell population. Genomic DNA was isolated from each sorted fraction and quantified by UV absorbance on a Nanodrop 2000c. The count of this clone is one. Its antigen is still unknown. Within one base of it there is no much larger clone, and no base qualities were kept.

Here V drops 5 bases and J drops 2 bases, and the junction holds 10 bases not matched to any gene. The germline V gene encodes CDR1 MNHEY and CDR2 SMNVEV (reference sequence). Its CDR3 holds 17 amino acids, cysteine through phenylalanine. Left in the record is the CDR3 DNA by itself, 51 bases read in frame from the first base. What the study reported, not specific to this receptor: Higher generation probabilities were observed for clonotypes shared by all four sorted-subset donors than for non-shared clonotypes. When several donors were compared, the shared fraction of clonotypes was about 5.4% for naive CD4, 3% to 4% for naive CD8, 2.3% for memory CD4, and less than 0.5% for memory CD8. Because the study included a small number of donors, the genetic and exposure-history diversity represented was limited. Based on pairwise subsampling, the degree of clonotype sharing among donors was expected to be affected by sequencing depth. Sampling was restricted to blood, and TCR repertoires in tissue are likely to differ from TCR repertoires in blood. Naive subsets generally had larger estimated clonotype richness than memory subsets. Incomplete sequencing was indicated by rarefaction of sorted-subset datasets, despite the large sequencing depth.

The sample taken for sequencing was memory CD4+ T cells sorted from blood. The sample's cell subset or site label, decoded: CD45RA-negative fraction. The source is a woman between 25 and 40 years old in good health. Recombination joined TRBV27 with TRBJ2-7; 12 middle bases align to TRBD1. This receptor has the CDR3 CASSPQKGQGAPYEQYF. Read as DNA, the sequence is TGTGCCAGCAGTCCACAAAAGGGACAGGGGGCACCCTACGAGCAGTACTTC.